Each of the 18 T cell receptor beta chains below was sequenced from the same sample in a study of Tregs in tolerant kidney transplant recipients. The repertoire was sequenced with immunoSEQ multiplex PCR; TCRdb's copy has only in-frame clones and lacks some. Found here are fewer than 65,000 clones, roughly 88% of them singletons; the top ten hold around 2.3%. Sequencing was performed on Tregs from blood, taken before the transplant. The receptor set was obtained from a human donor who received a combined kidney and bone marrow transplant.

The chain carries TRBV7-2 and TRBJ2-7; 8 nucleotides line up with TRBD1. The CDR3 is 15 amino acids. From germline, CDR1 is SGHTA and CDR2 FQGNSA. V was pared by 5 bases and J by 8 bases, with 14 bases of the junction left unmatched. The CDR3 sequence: CASSLGGQGARKQYF. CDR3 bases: TGTGCCAGCAGCCTAGGTGGACAGGGCGCTAGAAAGCAGTACTTC.

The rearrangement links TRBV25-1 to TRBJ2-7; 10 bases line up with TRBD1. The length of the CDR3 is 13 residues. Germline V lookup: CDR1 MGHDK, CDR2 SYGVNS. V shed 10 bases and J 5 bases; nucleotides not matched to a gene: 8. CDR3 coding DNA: TGTGCCACCGAGACAGGGGGCAGAAACGAGCAGTACTTC. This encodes CATETGGRNEQYF.

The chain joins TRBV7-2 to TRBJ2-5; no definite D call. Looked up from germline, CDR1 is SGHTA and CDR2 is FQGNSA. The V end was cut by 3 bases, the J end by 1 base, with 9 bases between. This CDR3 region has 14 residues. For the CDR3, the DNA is TGTGCCAGCAGCTTGGGTCAGATCCAAGAGACCCAGTACTTC. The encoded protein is CASSLGQIQETQYF. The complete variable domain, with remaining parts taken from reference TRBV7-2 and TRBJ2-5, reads GAGVSQSPSNKVTEKGKDVELRCDPISGHTALYWYRQSLGQGLEFLIYFQGNSAPDKSGLPSDRFSAERTGGSVSTLTIQRTQQEDSAVYLCASSLGQIQETQYFGPGTRLLVL.

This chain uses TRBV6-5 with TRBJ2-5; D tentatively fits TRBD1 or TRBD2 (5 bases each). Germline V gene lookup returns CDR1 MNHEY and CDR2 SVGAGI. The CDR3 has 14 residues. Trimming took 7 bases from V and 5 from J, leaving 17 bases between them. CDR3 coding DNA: TGTGCCAGCACTGGGGGTGGTGTTCGGGAGACCCAGTACTTC. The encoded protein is CASTGGGVRETQYF.

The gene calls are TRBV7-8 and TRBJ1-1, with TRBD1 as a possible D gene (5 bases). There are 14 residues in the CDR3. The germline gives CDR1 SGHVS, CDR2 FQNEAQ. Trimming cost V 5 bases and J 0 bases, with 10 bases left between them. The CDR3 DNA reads TGTGCCAGCAGCGCGGGGACGGTGAACACTGAAGCTTTCTTT. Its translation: CASSAGTVNTEAFF.

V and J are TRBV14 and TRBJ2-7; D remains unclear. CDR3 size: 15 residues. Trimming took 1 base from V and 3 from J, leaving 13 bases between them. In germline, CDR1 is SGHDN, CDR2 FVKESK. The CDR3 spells CASSQAVDPRYEQYF. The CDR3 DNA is TGTGCCAGCAGCCAAGCGGTGGACCCTCGCTACGAGCAGTACTTC.

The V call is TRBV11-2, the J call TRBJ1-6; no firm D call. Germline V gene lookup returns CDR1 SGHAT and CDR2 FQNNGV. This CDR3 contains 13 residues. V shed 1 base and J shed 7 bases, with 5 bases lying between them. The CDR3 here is CASSLVQNSPLHF. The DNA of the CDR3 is TGTGCCAGCAGCTTAGTGCAAAATTCACCCCTCCACTTT.

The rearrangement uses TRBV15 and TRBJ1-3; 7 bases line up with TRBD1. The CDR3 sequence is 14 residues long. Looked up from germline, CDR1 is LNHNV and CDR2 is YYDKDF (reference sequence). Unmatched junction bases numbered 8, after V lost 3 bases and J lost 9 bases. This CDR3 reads CATSSRQGGGTIYF. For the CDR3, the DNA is TGTGCCACCAGCAGCCGACAGGGAGGAGGCACCATATATTTT.

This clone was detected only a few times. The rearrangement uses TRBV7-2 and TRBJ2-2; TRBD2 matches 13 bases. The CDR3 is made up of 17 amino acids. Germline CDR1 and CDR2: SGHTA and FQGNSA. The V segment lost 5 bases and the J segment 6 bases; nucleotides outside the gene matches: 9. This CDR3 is CASSPWTSGSGSGELFF. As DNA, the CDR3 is TGTGCCAGCAGCCCCTGGACTAGCGGGAGTGGTTCCGGGGAGCTGTTTTTT. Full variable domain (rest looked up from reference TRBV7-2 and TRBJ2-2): GAGVSQSPSNKVTEKGKDVELRCDPISGHTALYWYRQSLGQGLEFLIYFQGNSAPDKSGLPSDRFSAERTGGSVSTLTIQRTQQEDSAVYLCASSPWTSGSGSGELFFGEGSRLTVL.

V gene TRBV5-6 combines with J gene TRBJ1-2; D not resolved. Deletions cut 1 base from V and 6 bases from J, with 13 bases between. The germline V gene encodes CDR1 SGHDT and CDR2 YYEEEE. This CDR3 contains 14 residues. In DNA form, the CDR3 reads TGTGCCAGCAGCTTGAGCCCCATGAACGATGGCTACACCTTC. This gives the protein CASSLSPMNDGYTF. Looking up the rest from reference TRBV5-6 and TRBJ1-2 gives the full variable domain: DAGVTQSPTHLIKTRGQQVTLRCSPKSGHDTVSWYQQALGQGPQFIFQYYEEEERQRGNFPDRFSGHQFPNYSSELNVNALLLGDSALYLCASSLSPMNDGYTFGSGTRLTVV.

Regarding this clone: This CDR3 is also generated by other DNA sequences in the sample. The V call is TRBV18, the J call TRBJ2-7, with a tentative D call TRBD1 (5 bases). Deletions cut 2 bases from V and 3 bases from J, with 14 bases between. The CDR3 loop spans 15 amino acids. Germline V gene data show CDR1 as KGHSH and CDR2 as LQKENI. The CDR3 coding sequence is TGTGCCAGCTCACCAAGCAGGGCTTCTATCTACGAGCAGTACTTC. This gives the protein CASSPSRASIYEQYF.

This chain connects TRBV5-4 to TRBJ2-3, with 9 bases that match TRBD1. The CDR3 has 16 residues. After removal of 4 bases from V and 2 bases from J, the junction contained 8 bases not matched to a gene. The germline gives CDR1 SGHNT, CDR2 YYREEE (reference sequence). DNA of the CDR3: TGTGCCAGCAGCATGGGACAGGGCGGAATCACAGATACGCAGTATTTT. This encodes CASSMGQGGITDTQYF.

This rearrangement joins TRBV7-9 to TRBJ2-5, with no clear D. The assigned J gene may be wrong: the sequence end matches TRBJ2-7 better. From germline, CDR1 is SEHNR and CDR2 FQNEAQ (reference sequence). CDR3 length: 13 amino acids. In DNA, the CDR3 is TGTGCCAGCAGCTTAGAAGTGACATACGAGCAGTACTTC. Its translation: CASSLEVTYEQYF.

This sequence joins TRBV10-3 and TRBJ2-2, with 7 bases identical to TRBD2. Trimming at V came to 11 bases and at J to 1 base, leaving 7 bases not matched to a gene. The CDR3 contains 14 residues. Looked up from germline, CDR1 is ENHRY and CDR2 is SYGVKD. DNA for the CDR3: TGTGCCGCGGCGGGGAGGGGGAACACCGGGGAGCTGTTTTTT. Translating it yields CAAAGRGNTGELFF.

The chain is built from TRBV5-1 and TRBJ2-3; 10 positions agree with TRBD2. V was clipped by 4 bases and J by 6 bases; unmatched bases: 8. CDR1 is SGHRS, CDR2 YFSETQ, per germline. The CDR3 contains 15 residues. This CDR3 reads CASSPRLAGRDTQYF. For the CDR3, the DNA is TGCGCCAGCAGCCCGCGACTAGCGGGTAGGGATACGCAGTATTTT.

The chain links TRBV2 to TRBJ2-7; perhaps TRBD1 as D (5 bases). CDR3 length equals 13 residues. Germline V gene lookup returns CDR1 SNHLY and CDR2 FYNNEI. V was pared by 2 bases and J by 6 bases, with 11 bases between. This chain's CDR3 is CASSERFQGEQYF. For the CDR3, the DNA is TGTGCCAGCAGTGAAAGGTTCCAGGGCGAGCAGTACTTC.

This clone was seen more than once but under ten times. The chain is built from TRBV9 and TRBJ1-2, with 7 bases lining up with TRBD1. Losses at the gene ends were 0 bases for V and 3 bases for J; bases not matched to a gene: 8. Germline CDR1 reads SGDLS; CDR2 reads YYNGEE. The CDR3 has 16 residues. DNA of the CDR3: TGTGCCAGCAGCGTAGCTTCGACAGGGTTGGACTATGGCTACACCTTC. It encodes CASSVASTGLDYGYTF. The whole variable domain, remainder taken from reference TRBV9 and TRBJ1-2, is DSGVTQTPKHLITATGQRVTLRCSPRSGDLSVYWYQQSLDQGLQFLIQYYNGEERAKGNILERFSAQQFPDLHSELNLSSLELGDSALYFCASSVASTGLDYGYTFGSGTRLTVV.

CDR3 loop: CASSLGGLAVETQYF. The CDR3 DNA reads as TGCGCCAGCAGCCTCGGGGGACTAGCGGTCGAGACCCAGTACTTC. The rearrangement links TRBV5-1 to TRBJ2-5, with TRBD2 identical over 11 bases. CDR3 length: 15 residues. Trimming removed 4 bases from V and 5 bases from J; junction bases left unmatched: 7. Germline CDR1 and CDR2: SGHRS and YFSETQ.